A selection of T cell receptor beta chains follows, all from one sample in a study of CD8 T cells in ankylosing spondylitis. TCRdb passed the 5' RACE reads through MiXCR, listing each CDR3 protein once. Altogether some 63,000 distinct CDR3 sequences are present, under 7.5% being singletons, with the ten largest covering just under 5%. Sequenced sample: synovial fluid, either unsorted or a sorted T cell fraction (not recorded which). These receptors came from a male donor with ankylosing spondylitis. The CDR3 runs from the conserved cysteine through the conserved F or W. A D gene is named only where the DNA matches it firmly. Rows give clone size only sometimes, using once, few, many, or a class for an expanded clone.

d_call	clone_size	v_call	j_call	cdr3_length	cdr3_nt	cdr3_aa
TRBD1	many	TRBV29-1	TRBJ2-5	15	TGCAGCGTTGAACTGCGGGGACAGGGTTTGGAGACCCAGTACTTC	CSVELRGQGLETQYF
-	few	TRBV10-3	TRBJ2-3	15	TGTGCCATCGGGGGACACGGAACAACGACAGATACGCAGTATTTT	CAIGGHGTTTDTQYF
TRBD1	many	TRBV20-1	TRBJ1-1	15	TGCAGTGCTAGAGATGGGGGGAGGGGGCGAACTGAAGCTTTCTTT	CSARDGGRGRTEAFF
TRBD1	many	TRBV25-1	TRBJ2-7	14	TGTGCCAGCAGGGAGCCGGGACAGTACTACGAGCAGTACTTC	CASREPGQYYEQYF
TRBD1	many	TRBV28	TRBJ1-2	15	TGTGCCAGCAGTTTAACAGACAGGGCCGTTTATGGCTACACCTTC	CASSLTDRAVYGYTF
TRBD2	few	TRBV14	TRBJ2-1	14	TGTGCCAGCAGAAGGTCGGCGGGAGGGGATGAGCAGTTCTTC	CASRRSAGGDEQFF
TRBD1	many	TRBV28	TRBJ2-2	14	TGTGCCAGCAGACAGGGGGCGAACACCGGGGAGCTGTTTTTT	CASRQGANTGELFF
TRBD2	few	TRBV5-4	TRBJ2-3	16	TGTGCCAGCAGCTTTACTAGCGGGAGAGTCACAGATACGCAGTATTTT	CASSFTSGRVTDTQYF
-	few	TRBV30	TRBJ2-7	13	TGTGCCTGGAGTCCGGGACTGCCCTACGAGCAGTACTTC	CAWSPGLPYEQYF
TRBD1	many	TRBV28	TRBJ1-2	14	TGTGCCAGCAGTCAAACAGGGGAGTGGTATGGCTACACCTTC	CASSQTGEWYGYTF
-	few	TRBV30	TRBJ2-1	15	TGTGCCTGGAGAGCGGCGGCCACAGGCCGGAATGAGCAGTTCTTC	CAWRAAATGRNEQFF
-	many	TRBV29-1	TRBJ1-2	11	TGCAGCGTTGCAGGGTCCTATGGCTACACCTTC	CSVAGSYGYTF
TRBD1	-	TRBV19	TRBJ2-2	16	TGTGCCAGTAGTATCAACAGGGGGCGGGGTACCGGGGAGCTGTTTTTT	CASSINRGRGTGELFF
TRBD2	few	TRBV7-3	TRBJ2-3	14	TGTGCCAGCACTCCGGGAGGGGGAACAGATACGCAGTATTTT	CASTPGGGTDTQYF
-	few	TRBV18	TRBJ2-7	12	TGTGCCAGCTCACCTTACTCCTACGAGCAGTACTTC	CASSPYSYEQYF
TRBD2	-	TRBV11-3	TRBJ2-1	13	TGTGCCAGCAGCCCGGGACTATACAATGAGCAGTTCTTC	CASSPGLYNEQFF
-	-	TRBV4-2	TRBJ2-1	16	TGTGCCAGCAGCCAAACGGTATCGGAAGTCGACAATGAGCAGTTCTTC	CASSQTVSEVDNEQFF
TRBD2	many	TRBV18	TRBJ2-1	15	TGTGCCAGCTCCCCTACTAGCGGGAGCGGCAATGAGCAGTTCTTC	CASSPTSGSGNEQFF
-	many	TRBV28	TRBJ1-2	15	TGTGCCAGTCTCGGGATTGCGGGGGGCAACTATGGCTACACCTTC	CASLGIAGGNYGYTF
TRBD1	few	TRBV2	TRBJ1-4	13	TGTGCCAGCAGTGAGGGCAGGGGGGGTAAGCTGTTTTTT	CASSEGRGGKLFF
-	-	TRBV19	TRBJ2-3	13	TGTGCCAGTAGTTATCAGACTACAGATACGCAGTATTTT	CASSYQTTDTQYF
TRBD2	many	TRBV12-3/TRBV12-4	TRBJ2-2	16	TGTGCCAGCAGTCTAGTAGCGGGAGGGCCGGCCGGGGAGCTGTTTTTT	CASSLVAGGPAGELFF
-	many	TRBV12-3/TRBV12-4	TRBJ2-7	11	TGTGCCAGCAGTTCATTCTACGAGCAGTACTTC	CASSSFYEQYF
TRBD1	many	TRBV28	TRBJ2-2	14	TGTGCCAGCAGGGGACAGGGGAGCACCGGGGAGCTGTTTTTT	CASRGQGSTGELFF
-	few	TRBV5-5	TRBJ2-5	14	TGTGCCAGCAGTTTATCAGGGGTCCAAGAGACCCAGTACTTC	CASSLSGVQETQYF
-	many	TRBV7-9	TRBJ1-1	14	TGTGCCAGCAGCCCGCCCGGCGGAAACCGCGGGGCTTTCTTT	CASSPPGGNRGAFF
-	-	TRBV11-1	TRBJ1-2	12	TGTGCCAGCAGCCAAGGCGGCTATGGCTACACCTTC	CASSQGGYGYTF
-	few	TRBV20-1	TRBJ2-3	11	TGCAGTGCAGAGGATCACGATACGCAGTATTTT	CSAEDHDTQYF
-	many	TRBV7-2	TRBJ2-2	14	TGTGCCAGCAGCTTACAGGTGAACACCGGGGAGCTGTTTTTT	CASSLQVNTGELFF
-	few	TRBV27	TRBJ2-7	13	TGTGCCAGCAGTCGGGGTCCTCCTCTGCAGCAGTACTTC	CASSRGPPLQQYF
TRBD2	many	TRBV29-1	TRBJ2-1	16	TGCAGCGTTACTGGACTAGCCCAGATGTCCTACAATGAGCAGTTCTTC	CSVTGLAQMSYNEQFF
TRBD2	few	TRBV5-1	TRBJ2-3	17	TGCGCCAGCAGCTTGGTCCTAGCGGGAGGGCGGGGAGATACGCAGTATTTT	CASSLVLAGGRGDTQYF
-	few	TRBV12-3/TRBV12-4	TRBJ2-4	14	TGTGCCAGCAGTTTAGCGAACCGCGGGCGGATTCAGTACTTC	CASSLANRGRIQYF
-	many	TRBV6-2/TRBV6-3	TRBJ1-1	14	TGTGCCACCACCCGGGACGGAATGAACACTGAAGCTTTCTTT	CATTRDGMNTEAFF
TRBD1	few	TRBV20-1	TRBJ1-2	14	TGCAGTGCCCAACCGGACAGGGTACGCTATGGCTACACCTTC	CSAQPDRVRYGYTF
-	-	TRBV30	TRBJ1-5	14	TGTGCCTGGAGTGTTTTAGGCCGCTCTCAGCCCCAGCATTTT	CAWSVLGRSQPQHF
TRBD1	few	TRBV19	TRBJ2-5	15	TGTGCCAGTAGTATGACAAGGGGGCAGGGAGAGACCCAGTACTTC	CASSMTRGQGETQYF
-	-	TRBV29-1	TRBJ2-2	15	TGCAGCGCGAGGGATACTAGTACGAACACCGGGGAGCTGTTTTTT	CSARDTSTNTGELFF
-	medium-sized	TRBV12-3/TRBV12-4	TRBJ2-1	14	TGTGCCAGCAGTTTCGTGGGCTGGGGTAATGAGCAGTTCTTC	CASSFVGWGNEQFF
TRBD2	few	TRBV3-1	TRBJ2-7	15	TGTGCCAGCAGCCCTTTCCGCGGGAGAGAGGGGGAGCAGTACTTC	CASSPFRGREGEQYF
-	many	TRBV20-1	TRBJ2-1	15	TGCAGTGCCAGCACGACCACAACTGGGTACAATGAGCAGTTCTTC	CSASTTTTGYNEQFF
-	many	TRBV9	TRBJ2-3	15	TGTGCCAGCAGCCCGGGACTGTTCAGCACAGATACGCAGTATTTT	CASSPGLFSTDTQYF
-	few	TRBV11-3	TRBJ2-5	14	TGTGCCAGCAGCTTAGAGGACTGGAGCGGGACCCAGTACTTC	CASSLEDWSGTQYF
TRBD2	many	TRBV7-6	TRBJ2-1	16	TGTGCCAGCAGCACATCTAGGACTAGCGGGAGTGCGGAGCAGTTCTTC	CASSTSRTSGSAEQFF
-	many	TRBV28	TRBJ2-7	14	TGTGCCAGCGGCACCGGGACCGTCACCTACGAGCAGTACTTC	CASGTGTVTYEQYF
-	-	TRBV20-1	TRBJ2-2	16	TGCAGTGAGAGGACCTCCGGGACCTTTTACACCGGGGAGCTGTTTTTT	CSERTSGTFYTGELFF
TRBD2	few	TRBV6-1	TRBJ2-7	17	TGTGCCAGCAGATTGCCCAAGACTAGCGGGAGAGCCTACGAGCAGTACTTC	CASRLPKTSGRAYEQYF
-	many	TRBV12-3/TRBV12-4	TRBJ2-7	13	TGTGCCAGCAGTTTGGACCATGGGAGGGAGCAGTACTTC	CASSLDHGREQYF
TRBD1	few	TRBV5-1	TRBJ1-2	13	TGCGCCAGCAGCCCCGGACAGGGAGTGGGCTACACCTTC	CASSPGQGVGYTF
TRBD1	few	TRBV28	TRBJ2-5	16	TGTGCCAGCAGATCCACAGGGGACCAGGGGCGAGAGACCCAGTACTTC	CASRSTGDQGRETQYF